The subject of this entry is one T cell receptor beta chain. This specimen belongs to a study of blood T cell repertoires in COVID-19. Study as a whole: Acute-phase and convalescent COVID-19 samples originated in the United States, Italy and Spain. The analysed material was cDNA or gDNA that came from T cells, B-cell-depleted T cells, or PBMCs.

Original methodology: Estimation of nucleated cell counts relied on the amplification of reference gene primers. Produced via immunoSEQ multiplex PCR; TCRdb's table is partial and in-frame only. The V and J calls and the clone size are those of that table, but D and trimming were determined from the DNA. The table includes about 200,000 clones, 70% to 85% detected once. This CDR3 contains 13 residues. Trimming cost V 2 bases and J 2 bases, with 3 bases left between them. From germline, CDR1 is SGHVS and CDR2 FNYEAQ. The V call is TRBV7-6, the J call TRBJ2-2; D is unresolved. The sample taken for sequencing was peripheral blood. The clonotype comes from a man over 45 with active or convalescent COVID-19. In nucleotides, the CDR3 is TGTGCCAGCAGCTTATTAAACACCGGGGAGCTGTTTTTT. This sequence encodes CASSLLNTGELFF.